This T cell receptor beta chain is from a study of blood T cell repertoires in COVID-19. The wider study: COVID-19 samples from acute and convalescent phases originated in the United States, Italy and Spain. T cells, B-cell-depleted T cells, or PBMCs supplied cDNA or gDNA.

Per the original data handling: Amplification with reference gene primers provided the estimates of nucleated cell counts. The repertoire was sequenced with immunoSEQ multiplex PCR; TCRdb's copy has only in-frame clones and lacks some. D and trimming were read from the DNA, whereas the V and J calls and clone size are those reported in that table. The profile covers tens of thousands of clones, with approximately 81% appearing a single time and around 32% taken by the ten largest. The CDR3 has 15 amino acids. V was clipped by 6 bases and J by 1 base, with 16 bases between them. In germline, CDR1 is LNHDA, CDR2 SQIVND (reference sequence).

The source is an older man with active or convalescent COVID-19. The V gene is TRBV19, the J gene TRBJ2-7; tentatively, D is TRBD1 (5 bases). Sequenced sample: peripheral blood. The CDR3 here is CASRDTKSISYEQYF. The DNA for the CDR3 is TGTGCCAGTAGGGACACCAAGTCAATTTCCTACGAGCAGTACTTC. The full variable domain, with the rest looked up from reference TRBV19 and TRBJ2-7, is DGGITQSPKYLFRKEGQNVTLSCEQNLNHDAMYWYRQDPGQGLRLIYYSQIVNDFQKGDIAEGYSVSREKKESFPLTVTSAQKNPTAFYLCASRDTKSISYEQYFGPGTRLTVT.